This record looks at one T cell receptor (beta chain) sequence and its context. The repertoire was sequenced with immunoSEQ multiplex PCR; TCRdb's copy has only in-frame clones and lacks some. Among under 40,000 clones listed, just over 90% were seen once. The data were taken from a study of T cell changes during pregnancy in multiple sclerosis. V dropped 6 bases and J dropped 5 bases, with 16 bases sitting between them. Germline V gives CDR1 ENHRY, CDR2 SYGVKD. The CDR3 covers 14 residues. The sequence derives from a female donor with multiple sclerosis, enrolled in a pregnancy study. The V and J genes are TRBV10-3 and TRBJ2-5; D might be TRBD2 (6 bases). Sequenced material: CD8+ T cells from peripheral blood mononuclear cells, taken in the first trimester of pregnancy. Written as DNA, the CDR3 is TGTGCCATCAGACGGGACTGGGGGTGGGAGACCCAGTACTTC. Encoded protein: CAIRRDWGWETQYF.